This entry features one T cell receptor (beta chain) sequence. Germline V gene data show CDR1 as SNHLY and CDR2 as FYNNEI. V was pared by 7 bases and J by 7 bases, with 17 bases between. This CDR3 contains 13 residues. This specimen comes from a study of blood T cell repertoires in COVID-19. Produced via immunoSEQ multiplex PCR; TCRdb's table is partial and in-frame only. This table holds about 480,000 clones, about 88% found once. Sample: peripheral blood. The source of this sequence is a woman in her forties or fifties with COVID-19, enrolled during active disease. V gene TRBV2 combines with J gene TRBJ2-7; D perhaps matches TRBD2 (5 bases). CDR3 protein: CASKVGRVGEQYF. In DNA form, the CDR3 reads TGTGCCAGCAAAGTAGGGCGGGTAGGAGAGCAGTACTTC.